This T cell receptor (beta chain) was retrieved from a study of blood T cell repertoires in COVID-19. CDR1 and CDR2 (germline): SGHTA, FQGTGA. J lost 5 bases, V lost 5 bases, and 3 bases had no gene match. The CDR3 has 13 residues. Generated by immunoSEQ multiplex PCR, the TCRdb table keeps only in-frame clones and is missing some. The table includes about 75,000 clones, approximately 86% detected once. The V gene is TRBV7-3, the J gene TRBJ2-1, with 7 bases fitting TRBD2. Sequences were obtained from peripheral blood. The source of this sequence is a woman in her forties or fifties with acute or convalescent COVID-19. CDR3 in DNA: TGTGCCAGCAGCCGTCTAGCGGACAATGAGCAGTTCTTC. Its translation: CASSRLADNEQFF.